This T cell receptor beta chain derives from a study of T-cell memory formation after mild COVID-19. To note about this clonotype: Its target is unknown.

Trimming stripped 2 bases from V and 6 bases from J, with 2 bases between. Germline V CDR1 and CDR2: MNHEY, SVGAGI. The CDR3 is 11 amino acids. Study-wide results and caveats: Largely, contracting CD4+ clones fell within CM and EM, and contracting CD8+ clones within EMRA.

5'RACE with constant-segment primers yielded barcoded, UMI-tagged TCR alpha and TCR beta cDNA libraries. In TCRdb, the 5' RACE reads were re-called with MiXCR into one record per CDR3 protein. The table includes more than 25,000 distinct CDR3 sequences, roughly 16% detected once. The chain is built from TRBV6-5 and TRBJ2-1; the D is unclear. This clonotype was obtained from an adult who had mild COVID-19 (a few samples of this study predate the infection). Cell type and time point are not known. Source material: PBMCs or a T cell subset sorted from them (not recorded which). CDR3 protein: CASSYGNEQFF. In DNA form, the CDR3 reads TGTGCCAGCAGTTACGGCAATGAGCAGTTCTTC.